Listed below are T cell receptor beta chains from one sample, sequenced in a study of human T cells and chemical hapten exposure. TCRdb ran MiXCR on the RACE reads and lists one entry per CDR3 protein. The sample has some 180,000 distinct CDR3 sequences, approximately 20% seen once. Material: whole blood, obtained in connection with sensitization to the hapten diphenylcyclopropenone (DPC). The receptors come from a woman aged 50 to 60 with alopecia areata. Some clones in this sample may be carry-over from other donors' samples. The CDR3 runs from the conserved cysteine through the conserved F or W. A D gene is named only where the DNA matches it firmly. Not all rows give a size; the values are once, few, many and, for expanded clones, a class.

clone size	D gene	V gene	J gene	CDR3 protein	CDR3 DNA
-	-	TRBV20-1	TRBJ2-3	CSAWDEENTDTQYF	TGCAGTGCTTGGGACGAAGAGAACACAGATACGCAGTATTTT
-	-	TRBV29-1	TRBJ2-7	CSVARDNYEQYF	TGCAGCGTTGCCCGGGACAACTACGAGCAGTACTTC
few	-	TRBV12-3/TRBV12-4	TRBJ1-2	CASSFRRQGYTF	TGTGCCAGCAGTTTTCGCCGACAGGGCTACACCTTC
-	TRBD1	TRBV28	TRBJ2-7	CASSPSGTGAYEQYF	TGTGCCAGCAGTCCTTCCGGGACAGGGGCCTACGAGCAGTACTTC
few	-	TRBV5-1	TRBJ2-2	CASSLREAGNTGELFF	TGCGCCAGCAGCTTGCGTGAAGCGGGGAACACCGGGGAGCTGTTTTTT
-	TRBD1	TRBV12-3/TRBV12-4	TRBJ2-7	CASSLRDRGGEQYF	TGTGCCAGCAGTTTAAGGGACAGGGGTGGCGAGCAGTACTTC
-	-	TRBV10-2	TRBJ1-1	CASSVGGGNTEAFF	TGCGCCAGCAGCGTCGGAGGGGGTAACACTGAAGCTTTCTTT
few	TRBD1	TRBV28	TRBJ2-4	CASLDRGDKNIQYF	TGTGCCAGCTTAGACAGGGGGGACAAAAACATTCAGTACTTC
-	-	TRBV10-3	TRBJ2-7	CAISEPPGIPYEQYF	TGTGCCATCAGTGAACCACCAGGGATCCCCTACGAGCAGTACTTC
-	-	TRBV20-1	TRBJ2-5	CSATIEETQYF	TGCAGTGCCACTATTGAAGAGACCCAGTACTTC
-	-	TRBV29-1	TRBJ2-1	CSVGIELRNEQFF	TGCAGCGTTGGGATTGAGCTTCGGAATGAGCAGTTCTTC
few	-	TRBV29-1	TRBJ1-5	CSVRDSNQPQHF	TGCAGCGTGAGGGATAGCAATCAGCCCCAGCATTTT
-	TRBD2	TRBV20-1	TRBJ2-1	CSAREVASGEGVYNEQFF	TGCAGTGCTAGAGAAGTGGCTAGCGGGGAGGGGGTCTACAATGAGCAGTTCTTC
-	-	TRBV2	TRBJ1-1	CASSEALQELNTEAFF	TGTGCCAGCAGTGAAGCTCTACAGGAATTGAACACTGAAGCTTTCTTT
-	TRBD2	TRBV11-2	TRBJ2-2	CASTLAGGRGTGELFF	TGTGCCAGCACCTTAGCGGGAGGGCGGGGCACCGGGGAGCTGTTTTTT
-	-	TRBV20-1	TRBJ2-1	CSARVTGAGLSYNEQFF	TGCAGTGCTAGAGTAACAGGCGCGGGACTGTCATACAATGAGCAGTTCTTC
-	TRBD1	TRBV6-1	TRBJ2-1	CASSEVGQGREFF	TGTGCCAGCAGTGAAGTAGGACAGGGAAGGGAGTTCTTC
-	TRBD2	TRBV10-2	TRBJ2-2	CASSENPSGGTGELFF	TGCGCCAGCAGTGAGAATCCCAGCGGGGGCACCGGGGAGCTGTTTTTT
few	-	TRBV7-2	TRBJ1-1	CASQSHRVPNTEAFF	TGTGCCAGCCAGAGTCACAGGGTCCCGAACACTGAAGCTTTCTTT
-	-	TRBV11-2	TRBJ1-3	CASSLVPGNTIYF	TGTGCCAGCAGCTTAGTCCCCGGAAACACCATATATTTT
-	-	TRBV12-3/TRBV12-4	TRBJ1-1	CASSPDGNTEAFF	TGTGCCAGCAGTCCGGACGGGAACACTGAAGCTTTCTTT
once	TRBD1	TRBV5-4	TRBJ1-4	CASSTDRINEKLFF	TGTGCCAGCAGCACGGACAGGATAAATGAAAAACTGTTTTTT
few	-	TRBV7-7	TRBJ1-3	CASSLATGRSGNTIYF	TGTGCCAGCAGCTTAGCGACAGGCCGCTCTGGAAACACCATATATTTT
few	-	TRBV25-1	TRBJ2-2	CASSEHRGTGELFF	TGTGCCAGCAGTGAACATAGAGGAACCGGGGAGCTGTTTTTT
-	-	TRBV29-1	TRBJ2-5	CSVGTQETQYF	TGCAGCGTCGGTACACAAGAGACCCAGTACTTC